This note documents a single T cell receptor (beta chain) sequence. Some clones are missing from TCRdb's copy, which holds only in-frame ones; the method was immunoSEQ multiplex PCR. Among 200,000 to 250,000 clones listed, about 90% were seen once. This entry is derived from a study of blood T cell repertoires in COVID-19. This clonotype was obtained from a man aged 25-40 years with COVID-19, enrolled during active disease. The sequenced material came from peripheral blood.

The CDR3 DNA sequence: TGTGCCAGCTCACCTCCGGGTGATAGCAATCAGCCCCAGCATTTT. Translating it yields CASSPPGDSNQPQHF. The gene calls are TRBV18 and TRBJ1-5; D not resolved. Germline V CDR1 and CDR2: KGHSH, LQKENI. This CDR3 has 15 amino acids. The ends were cut back, 3 bases at V and 0 bases at J, with 9 bases in the middle.